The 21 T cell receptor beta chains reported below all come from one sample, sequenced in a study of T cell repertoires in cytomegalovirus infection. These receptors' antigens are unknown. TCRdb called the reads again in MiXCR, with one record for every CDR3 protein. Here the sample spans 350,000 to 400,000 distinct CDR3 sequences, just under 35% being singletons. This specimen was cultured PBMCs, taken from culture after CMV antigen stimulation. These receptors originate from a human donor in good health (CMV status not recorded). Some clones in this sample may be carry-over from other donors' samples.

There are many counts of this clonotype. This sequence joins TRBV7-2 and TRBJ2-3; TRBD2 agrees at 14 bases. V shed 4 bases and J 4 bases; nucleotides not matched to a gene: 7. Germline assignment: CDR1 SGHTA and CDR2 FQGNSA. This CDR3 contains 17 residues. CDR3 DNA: TGTGCCAGCAGCTGGCCGGGACTAGCGGGAGTAGCAGATACGCAGTATTTT. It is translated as CASSWPGLAGVADTQYF.

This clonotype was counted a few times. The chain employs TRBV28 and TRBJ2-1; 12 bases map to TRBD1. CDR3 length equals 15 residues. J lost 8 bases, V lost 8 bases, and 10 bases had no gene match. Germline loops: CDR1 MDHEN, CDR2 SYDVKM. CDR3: CASQGGGQGAHEQFF. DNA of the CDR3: TGTGCCAGCCAGGGGGGGGGACAGGGGGCGCATGAGCAGTTCTTC.

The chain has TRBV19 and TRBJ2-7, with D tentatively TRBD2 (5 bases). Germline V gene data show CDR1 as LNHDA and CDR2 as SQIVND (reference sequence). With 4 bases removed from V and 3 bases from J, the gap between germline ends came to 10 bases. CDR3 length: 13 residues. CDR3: CASSTGTIYEQYF. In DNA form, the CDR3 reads TGTGCCAGTAGTACGGGAACGATCTACGAGCAGTACTTC.

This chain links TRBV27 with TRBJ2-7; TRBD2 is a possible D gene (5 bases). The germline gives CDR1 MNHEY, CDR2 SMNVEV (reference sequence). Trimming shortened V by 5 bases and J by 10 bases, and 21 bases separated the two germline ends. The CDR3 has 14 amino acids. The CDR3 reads CASSISGSGAPQYF. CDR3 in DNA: TGTGCCAGCAGTATCAGCGGTAGTGGAGCTCCTCAGTACTTC.

As DNA, the CDR3 is TGTGCCAGCAGCTTAGATCGACGGGTAAACTATGGCTACACCTTC. This codes for CASSLDRRVNYGYTF. The rearrangement joins TRBV11-2 to TRBJ1-2; no reliable D call. This CDR3 is built from 15 residues. Looked up from germline, CDR1 is SGHAT and CDR2 is FQNNGV. V was trimmed by 0 bases and J by 2 bases, leaving 10 bases between them. Together with reference TRBV11-2 and TRBJ1-2, the CDR3 gives the full variable domain: EAGVAQSPRYKIIEKRQSVAFWCNPISGHATLYWYQQILGQGPKLLIQFQNNGVVDDSQLPKDRFSAERLKGVDSTLKIQPAKLEDSAVYLCASSLDRRVNYGYTFGSGTRLTVV.

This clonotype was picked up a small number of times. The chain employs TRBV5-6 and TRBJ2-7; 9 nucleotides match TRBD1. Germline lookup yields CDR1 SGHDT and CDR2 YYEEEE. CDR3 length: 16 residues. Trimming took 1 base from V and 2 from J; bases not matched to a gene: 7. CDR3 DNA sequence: TGTGCCAGCAGCTTGAATGGACAGGGGACGACCTACGAGCAGTACTTC. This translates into CASSLNGQGTTYEQYF.

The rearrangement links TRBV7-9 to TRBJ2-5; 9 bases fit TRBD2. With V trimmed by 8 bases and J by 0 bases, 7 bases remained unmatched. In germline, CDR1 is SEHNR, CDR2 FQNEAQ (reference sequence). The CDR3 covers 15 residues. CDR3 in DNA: TGTGCCAGCGGGCGCGGGAGGGTTTACCAAGAGACCCAGTACTTC. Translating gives CASGRGRVYQETQYF.

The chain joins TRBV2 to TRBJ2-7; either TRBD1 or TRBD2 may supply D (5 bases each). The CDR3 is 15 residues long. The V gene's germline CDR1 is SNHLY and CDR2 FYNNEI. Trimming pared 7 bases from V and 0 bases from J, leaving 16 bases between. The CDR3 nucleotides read TGTGCCAGCAACATCGGTTGGGGGTTCTCCTACGAGCAGTACTTC. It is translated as CASNIGWGFSYEQYF.

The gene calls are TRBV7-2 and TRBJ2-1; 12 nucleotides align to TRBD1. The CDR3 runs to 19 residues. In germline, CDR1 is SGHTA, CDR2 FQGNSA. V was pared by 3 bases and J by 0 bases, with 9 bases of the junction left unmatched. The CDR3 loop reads CASSFPGQGALDSYNEQFF. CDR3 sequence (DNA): TGTGCCAGCAGCTTTCCGGGACAGGGGGCGCTAGACTCCTACAATGAGCAGTTCTTC.

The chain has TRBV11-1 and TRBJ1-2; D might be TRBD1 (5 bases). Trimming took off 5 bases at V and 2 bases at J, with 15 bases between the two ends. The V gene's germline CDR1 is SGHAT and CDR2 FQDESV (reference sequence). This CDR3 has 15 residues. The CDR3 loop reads CASSPRLEGNYGYTF. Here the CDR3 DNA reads TGTGCCAGCAGCCCCCGGTTGGAGGGGAACTATGGCTACACCTTC.

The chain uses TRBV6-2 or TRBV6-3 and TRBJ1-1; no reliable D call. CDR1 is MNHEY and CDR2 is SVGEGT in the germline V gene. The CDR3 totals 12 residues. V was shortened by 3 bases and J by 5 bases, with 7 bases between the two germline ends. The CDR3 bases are TGTGCCAGCAGTTATGAAGCGACTGAAGCTTTCTTT. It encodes CASSYEATEAFF.

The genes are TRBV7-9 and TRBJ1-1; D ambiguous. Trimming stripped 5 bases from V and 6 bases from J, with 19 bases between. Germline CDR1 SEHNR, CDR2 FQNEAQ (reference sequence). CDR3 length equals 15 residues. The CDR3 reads CASSPPAGFKPEAFF. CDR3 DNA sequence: TGTGCCAGCAGCCCCCCGGCGGGGTTTAAGCCTGAAGCTTTCTTT.

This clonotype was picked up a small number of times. The CDR3 nucleotides are TGTGCCAGCAGTTTAGCGATGGGACCGACTTCCTACGAGCAGTACTTC. Translated: CASSLAMGPTSYEQYF. J is TRBJ2-7 and V is TRBV12-3 or TRBV12-4; TRBD1 or TRBD2 may be the D gene (5 bases each). Deletions cut 0 bases from V and 1 base from J, with 13 bases between. The CDR3 has 16 amino acids.

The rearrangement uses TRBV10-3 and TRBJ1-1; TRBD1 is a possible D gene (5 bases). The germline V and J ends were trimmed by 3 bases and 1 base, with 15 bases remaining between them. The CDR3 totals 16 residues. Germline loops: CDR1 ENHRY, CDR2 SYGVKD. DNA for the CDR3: TGTGCCATCAGTGACCCGGGACGGGGGGGGAACACTGAAGCTTTCTTT. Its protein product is CAISDPGRGGNTEAFF.

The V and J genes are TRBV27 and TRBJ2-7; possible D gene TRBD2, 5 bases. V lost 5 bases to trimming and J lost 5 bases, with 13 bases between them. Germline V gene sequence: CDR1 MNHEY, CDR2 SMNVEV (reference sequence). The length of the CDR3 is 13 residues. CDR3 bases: TGTGCCAGCAGTAAACCAGGAGGTCACGAGCAGTACTTC. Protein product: CASSKPGGHEQYF.

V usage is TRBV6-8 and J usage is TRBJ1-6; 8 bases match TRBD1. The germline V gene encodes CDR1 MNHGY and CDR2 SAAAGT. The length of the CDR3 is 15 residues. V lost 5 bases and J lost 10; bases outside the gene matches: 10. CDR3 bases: TGTGCCAGCAGTACTCGACAGGGGTTCCCGTCACCCCTCCACTTT. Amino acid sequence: CASSTRQGFPSPLHF.

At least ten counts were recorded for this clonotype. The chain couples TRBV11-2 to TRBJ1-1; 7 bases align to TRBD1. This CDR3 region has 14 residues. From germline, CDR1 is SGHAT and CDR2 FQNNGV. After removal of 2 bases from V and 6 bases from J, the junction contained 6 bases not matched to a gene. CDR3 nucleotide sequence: TGTGCCAGCAGCTTAACAGGGGCGAGGGCTGAAGCTTTCTTT. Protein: CASSLTGARAEAFF.

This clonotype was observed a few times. Here the CDR3 reads CASSRGSEQFF. The CDR3 nucleotides are TGTGCCAGCAGCCGCGGGAGCGAGCAGTTCTTC. The rearrangement uses TRBV4-2 and TRBJ2-1; the match to TRBD2 covers 7 bases. CDR1 and CDR2 (germline): LGHNA, YNFKEQ. The CDR3 totals 11 residues. V lost 4 bases to trimming and J lost 10 bases; unmatched junction nucleotides: 1.

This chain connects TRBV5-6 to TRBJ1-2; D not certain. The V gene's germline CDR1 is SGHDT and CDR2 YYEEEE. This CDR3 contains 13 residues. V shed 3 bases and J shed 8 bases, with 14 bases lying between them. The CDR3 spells CASSYPSLRGYTF. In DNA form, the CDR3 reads TGTGCCAGCAGCTACCCGTCCCTGAGGGGCTACACCTTC. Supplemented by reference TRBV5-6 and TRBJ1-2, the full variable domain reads DAGVTQSPTHLIKTRGQQVTLRCSPKSGHDTVSWYQQALGQGPQFIFQYYEEEERQRGNFPDRFSGHQFPNYSSELNVNALLLGDSALYLCASSYPSLRGYTFGSGTRLTVV.

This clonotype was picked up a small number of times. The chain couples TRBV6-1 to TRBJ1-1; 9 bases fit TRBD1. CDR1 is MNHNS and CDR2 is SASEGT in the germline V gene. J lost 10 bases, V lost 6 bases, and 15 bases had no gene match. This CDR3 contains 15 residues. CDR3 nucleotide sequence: TGTGCCAGCAGAGCGGACAGGGGAGCCAGAGGAGGAGCTTTCTTT. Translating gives CASRADRGARGGAFF.

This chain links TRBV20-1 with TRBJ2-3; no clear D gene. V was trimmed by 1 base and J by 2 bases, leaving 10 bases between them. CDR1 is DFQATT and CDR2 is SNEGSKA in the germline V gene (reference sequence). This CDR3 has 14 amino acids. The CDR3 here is CSARAGPYTDTQYF. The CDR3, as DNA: TGCAGTGCTAGAGCCGGCCCGTACACAGATACGCAGTATTTT.